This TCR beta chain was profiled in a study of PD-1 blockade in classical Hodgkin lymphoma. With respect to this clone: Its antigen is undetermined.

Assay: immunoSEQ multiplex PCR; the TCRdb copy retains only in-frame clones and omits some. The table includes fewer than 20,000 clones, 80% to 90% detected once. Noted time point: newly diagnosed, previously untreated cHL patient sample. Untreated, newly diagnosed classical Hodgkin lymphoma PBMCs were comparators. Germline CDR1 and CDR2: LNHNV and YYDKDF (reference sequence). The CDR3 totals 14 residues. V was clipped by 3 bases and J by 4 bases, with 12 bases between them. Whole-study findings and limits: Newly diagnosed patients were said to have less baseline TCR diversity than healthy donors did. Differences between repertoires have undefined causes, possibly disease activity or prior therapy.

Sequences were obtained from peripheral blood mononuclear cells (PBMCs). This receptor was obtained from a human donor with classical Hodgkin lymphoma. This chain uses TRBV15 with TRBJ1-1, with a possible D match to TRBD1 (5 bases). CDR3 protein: CATSSGGSSTEAFF. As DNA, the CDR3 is TGTGCCACCAGCAGCGGGGGTAGTAGCACTGAAGCTTTCTTT.